This TCR beta chain was sequenced during a study of molecular identifiers for immune sequencing clone quantification. Regarding the study as a whole: In naive cells, clones above 20 RNA copies held under 1% of molecules, whereas in effector cells they held over 99%.

On this clonotype itself: Antigen: not known. Relative to the germline gene, one junction end is altered; a read error may explain this.

The bulk TCR libraries were made with methods described before and with listed TCR primers. A single record per CDR3 protein comes from TCRdb applying MiXCR to the PCR reads. This repertoire shows approximately 680,000 distinct CDR3 sequences, around 25% found once; its top ten account for about 0.8%. The CDR3 extends over 14 amino acids. This chain uses TRBV12-3 or TRBV12-4 with TRBJ1-1; no clear D gene. The source material was naive CD8+ T cells from blood, with Jurkat cell RNA spiked in. Noted subset: FACS-sorted CD8+CD4-CCR7+CD45RA+ naive T cells. This sequence originates from a human donor in good health. Some libraries in this study had Jurkat cell RNA spiked in. CDR3 in DNA: TGTGTCAGCAGTTTTAGCGACTTGAACACTGAAGCTTCCTTT. It translates to CVSSFSDLNTEASF.